This T cell receptor beta chain derives from a study of blood T cell repertoires in COVID-19. About the study: T cells, B-cell-depleted T cells, or PBMCs provided the cDNA or gDNA that served as material.

This CDR3 is 17 amino acids long. The germline CDR1 and CDR2 sequences are SGHRS and YFSETQ. Trimming stripped 0 bases from V and 1 base from J, with 16 bases between. Repertoires were generated with immunoSEQ multiplex PCR, while TCRdb's copy carries only in-frame clones and drops some. The sample records some 200,000 clones, about 75% being singletons. The chain combines TRBV5-1 with TRBJ2-5, with D possibly being TRBD2 (6 bases). The receptor's source is a woman aged 50 to 65 with active or convalescent COVID-19. The sequencing input was peripheral blood. The DNA for the CDR3 is TGCGCCAGCAGCTTGGGCGGGACTCCTGATTTCCAAGAGACCCAGTACTTC. Translated: CASSLGGTPDFQETQYF.